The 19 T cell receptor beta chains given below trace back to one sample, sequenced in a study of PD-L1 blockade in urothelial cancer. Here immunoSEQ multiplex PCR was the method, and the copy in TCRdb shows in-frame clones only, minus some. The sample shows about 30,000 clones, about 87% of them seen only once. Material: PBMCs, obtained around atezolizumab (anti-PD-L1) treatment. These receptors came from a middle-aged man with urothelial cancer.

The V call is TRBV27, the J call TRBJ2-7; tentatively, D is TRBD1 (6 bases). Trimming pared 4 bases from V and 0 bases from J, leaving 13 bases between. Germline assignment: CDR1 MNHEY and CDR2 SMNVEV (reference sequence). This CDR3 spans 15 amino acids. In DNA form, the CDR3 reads TGTGCCAGCAGTTCGATAACAGGGAGCTCCTACGAGCAGTACTTC. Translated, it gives CASSSITGSSYEQYF.

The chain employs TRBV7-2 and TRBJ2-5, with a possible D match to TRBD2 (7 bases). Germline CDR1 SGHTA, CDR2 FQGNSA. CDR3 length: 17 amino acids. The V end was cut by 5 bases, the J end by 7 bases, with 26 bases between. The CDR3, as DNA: TGTGCCAGCAGCCCAAGCCCCGGGAGCCTAGGGGGGGGGACCCAGTACTTC. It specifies CASSPSPGSLGGGTQYF.

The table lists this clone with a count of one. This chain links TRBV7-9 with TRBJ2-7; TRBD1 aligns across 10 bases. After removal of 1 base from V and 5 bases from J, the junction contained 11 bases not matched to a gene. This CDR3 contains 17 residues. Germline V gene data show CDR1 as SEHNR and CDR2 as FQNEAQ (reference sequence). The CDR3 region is CASSLGTGTGEGNEQYF. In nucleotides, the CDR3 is TGTGCCAGCAGCTTAGGTACCGGGACAGGGGAGGGCAACGAGCAGTACTTC.

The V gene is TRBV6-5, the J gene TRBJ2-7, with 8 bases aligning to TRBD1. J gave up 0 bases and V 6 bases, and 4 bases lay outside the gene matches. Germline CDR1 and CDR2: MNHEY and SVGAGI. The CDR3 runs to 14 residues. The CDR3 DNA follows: TGTGCCAGCAGACGGGGACAGGCCTCCTACGAGCAGTACTTC. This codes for CASRRGQASYEQYF.

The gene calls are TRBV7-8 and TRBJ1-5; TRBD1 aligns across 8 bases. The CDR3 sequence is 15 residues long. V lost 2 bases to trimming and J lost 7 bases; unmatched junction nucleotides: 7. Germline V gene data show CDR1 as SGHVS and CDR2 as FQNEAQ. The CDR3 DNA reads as TGTGCCAGCAGCTTAAGGGCAGGGGGCAGGCAGCCCCAGCATTTT. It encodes CASSLRAGGRQPQHF.

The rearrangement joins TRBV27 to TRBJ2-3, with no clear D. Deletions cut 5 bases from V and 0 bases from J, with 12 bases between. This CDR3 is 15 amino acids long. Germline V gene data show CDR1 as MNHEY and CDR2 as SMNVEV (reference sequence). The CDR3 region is CASSPPSGSTDTQYF. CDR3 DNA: TGTGCCAGCAGTCCCCCCTCCGGGAGCACAGATACGCAGTATTTT.

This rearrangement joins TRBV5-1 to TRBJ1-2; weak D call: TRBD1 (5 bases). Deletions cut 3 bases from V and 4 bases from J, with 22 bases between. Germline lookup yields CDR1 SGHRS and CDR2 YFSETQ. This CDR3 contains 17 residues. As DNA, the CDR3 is TGCGCCAGCAGCTCCGCGGAGACAGCCGCCACGTTCTATGGCTACACCTTC. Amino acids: CASSSAETAATFYGYTF.

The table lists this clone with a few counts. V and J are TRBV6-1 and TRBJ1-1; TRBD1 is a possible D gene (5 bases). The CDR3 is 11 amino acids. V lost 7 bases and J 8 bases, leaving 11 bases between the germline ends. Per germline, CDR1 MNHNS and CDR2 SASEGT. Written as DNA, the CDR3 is TGTGCCAGCACCCGCTCAGGGGAAGCTTTCTTT. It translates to CASTRSGEAFF.

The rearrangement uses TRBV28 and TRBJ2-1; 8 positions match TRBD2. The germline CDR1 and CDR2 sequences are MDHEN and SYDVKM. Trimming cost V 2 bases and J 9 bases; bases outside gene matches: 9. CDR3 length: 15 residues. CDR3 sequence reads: CASSLRAGDWGEQFF. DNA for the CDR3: TGTGCCAGCAGTTTAAGAGCGGGAGACTGGGGTGAGCAGTTCTTC.

In DNA, the CDR3 is TGTGCCAGCAGCTTAGCTAGCGGGCAATACAATGAGCAGTTCTTC. Translation: CASSLASGQYNEQFF. V is TRBV7-6 and J is TRBJ2-1, with 7 nucleotides matching TRBD2. Germline CDR1 SGHVS, CDR2 FNYEAQ. V lost 0 bases and J lost 4; bases outside the gene matches: 3. The CDR3 length is 15 residues.

The CDR3 here is CASSQVGGADTDTQYF. The CDR3 DNA reads as TGTGCCAGCAGCCAAGTGGGCGGGGCCGACACAGATACGCAGTATTTT. This chain connects TRBV5-6 to TRBJ2-3; possibly TRBD2 for D (6 bases). The CDR3 totals 16 residues. Germline V gene data show CDR1 as SGHDT and CDR2 as YYEEEE. The V and J ends lost 4 bases and 2 bases respectively, with 17 bases between them.

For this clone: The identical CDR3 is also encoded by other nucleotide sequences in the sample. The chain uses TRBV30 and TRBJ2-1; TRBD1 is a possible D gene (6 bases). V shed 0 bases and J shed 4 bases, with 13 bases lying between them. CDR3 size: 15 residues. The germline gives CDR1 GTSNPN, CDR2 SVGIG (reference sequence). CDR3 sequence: CAWSVLAGVYNEQFF. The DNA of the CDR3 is TGTGCCTGGAGTGTTCTAGCAGGGGTTTACAATGAGCAGTTCTTC.

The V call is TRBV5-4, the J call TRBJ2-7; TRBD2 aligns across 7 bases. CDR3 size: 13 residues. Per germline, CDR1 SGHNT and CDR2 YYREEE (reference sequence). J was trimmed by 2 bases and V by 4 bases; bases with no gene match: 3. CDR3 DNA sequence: TGTGCCAGCAGCGGTGGACTAGCCTACGAGCAGTACTTC. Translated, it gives CASSGGLAYEQYF. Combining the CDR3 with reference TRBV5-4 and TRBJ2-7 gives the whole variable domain ETGVTQSPTHLIKTRGQQVTLRCSSQSGHNTVSWYQQALGQGPQFIFQYYREEENGRGNFPPRFSGLQFPNYSSELNVNALELDDSALYLCASSGGLAYEQYFGPGTRLTVT.

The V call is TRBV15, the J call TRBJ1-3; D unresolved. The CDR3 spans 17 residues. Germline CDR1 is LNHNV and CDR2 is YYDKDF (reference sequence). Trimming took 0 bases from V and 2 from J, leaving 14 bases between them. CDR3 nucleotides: TGTGCCACCAGCAGAGAGAGTTTGACATCGGCTGGAAACACCATATATTTT. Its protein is CATSRESLTSAGNTIYF.

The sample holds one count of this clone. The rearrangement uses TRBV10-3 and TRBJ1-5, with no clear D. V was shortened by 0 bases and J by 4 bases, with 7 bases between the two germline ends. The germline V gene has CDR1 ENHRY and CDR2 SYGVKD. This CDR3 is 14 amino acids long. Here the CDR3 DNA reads TGTGCCATCAGTGAGTCGTTCGGGAATCAGCCCCAGCATTTT. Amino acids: CAISESFGNQPQHF.

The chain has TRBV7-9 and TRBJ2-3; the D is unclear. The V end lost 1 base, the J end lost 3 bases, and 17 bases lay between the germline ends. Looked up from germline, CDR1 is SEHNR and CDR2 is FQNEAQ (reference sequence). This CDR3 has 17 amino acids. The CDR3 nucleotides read TGTGCCAGCAGCTTAGATAACACAGCCCTTGCGACAGATACGCAGTATTTT. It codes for CASSLDNTALATDTQYF.

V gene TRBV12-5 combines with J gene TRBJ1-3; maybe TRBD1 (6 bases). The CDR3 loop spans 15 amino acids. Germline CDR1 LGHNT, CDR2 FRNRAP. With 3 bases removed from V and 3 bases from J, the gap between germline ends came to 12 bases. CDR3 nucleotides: TGTGCTAGTGGTTTCCATACAGGGATTGGAAACACCATATATTTT. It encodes CASGFHTGIGNTIYF. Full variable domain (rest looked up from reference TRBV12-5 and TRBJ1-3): DARVTQTPRHKVTEMGQEVTMRCQPILGHNTVFWYRQTMMQGLELLAYFRNRAPLDDSGMPKDRFSAEMPDATLATLKIQPSEPRDSAVYFCASGFHTGIGNTIYFGEGSWLTVV.

CDR3 in amino acids: CASSVVIGELFF. CDR3 bases: TGTGCCAGCAGCGTAGTAATCGGGGAGCTGTTTTTT. This chain connects TRBV9 to TRBJ2-2, with D uncertain. V dropped 0 bases and J dropped 7 bases, with 4 bases sitting between them. The length of the CDR3 is 12 residues. Germline CDR1 and CDR2: SGDLS and YYNGEE.

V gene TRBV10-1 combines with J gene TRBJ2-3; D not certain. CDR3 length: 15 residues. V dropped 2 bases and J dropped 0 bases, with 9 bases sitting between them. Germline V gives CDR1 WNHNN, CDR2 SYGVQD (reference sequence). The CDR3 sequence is CASSETIGSTDTQYF. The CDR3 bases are TGCGCCAGCAGTGAGACTATCGGTAGCACAGATACGCAGTATTTT.